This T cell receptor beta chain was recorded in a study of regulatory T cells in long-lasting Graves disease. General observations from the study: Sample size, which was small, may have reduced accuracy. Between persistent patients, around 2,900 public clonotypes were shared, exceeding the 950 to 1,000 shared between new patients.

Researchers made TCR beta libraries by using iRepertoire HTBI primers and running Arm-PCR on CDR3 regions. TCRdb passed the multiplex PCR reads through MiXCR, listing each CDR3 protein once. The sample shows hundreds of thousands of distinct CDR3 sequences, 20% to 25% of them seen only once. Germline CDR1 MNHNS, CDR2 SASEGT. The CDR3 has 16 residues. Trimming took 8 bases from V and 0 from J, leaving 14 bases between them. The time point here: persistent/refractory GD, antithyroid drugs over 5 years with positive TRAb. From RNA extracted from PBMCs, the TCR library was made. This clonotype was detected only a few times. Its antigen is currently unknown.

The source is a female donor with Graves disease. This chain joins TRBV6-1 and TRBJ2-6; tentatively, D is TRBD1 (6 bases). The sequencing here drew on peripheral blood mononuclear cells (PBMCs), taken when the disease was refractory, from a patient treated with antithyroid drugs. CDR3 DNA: TGTGCCAGCTCCAGGGACACCAGCTCTGGGGCCAACGTCCTGACTTTC. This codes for CASSRDTSSGANVLTF.